This T cell receptor (beta chain) derives from a study of shared clonotypes between healthy human individuals. Terminally differentiated effector memory CD45RA+ cells were left out of the naive CD8 fraction, which was CD45RO-negative and positively selected for CCR7. Profiling relied on immunoSEQ multiplex PCR, and the TCRdb table lists in-frame clones only, not all of them. In the table there are roughly 2,000,000 clones, around 93% of which are singletons. Specimen: naive CD8+ T cells from PBMCs. The TCR comes from a young man in good health. Some clones in this sample may be carry-over from other donors' samples.

The CDR3 DNA reads as TGTGCCAGCAGTTTACGAGTGTCCTACAATGAGCAGTTCTTC. It codes for CASSLRVSYNEQFF. The chain uses TRBV28 and TRBJ2-1; D is undetermined. The V gene's germline CDR1 is MDHEN and CDR2 SYDVKM. Trimming stripped 2 bases from V and 1 base from J, with 6 bases between. This CDR3 has 14 residues.